This entry features one TCR beta chain sequence. The antigen is not known. With 6 bases removed from V and 0 bases from J, the gap between germline ends came to 9 bases. Germline-derived CDR1 and CDR2 are MNHNS and SASEGT. The CDR3 is 15 amino acids. The data stem from a study of cytomegalovirus exposure and HLA in healthy donors. Overall study results and limits: Highly shared variants forming one cluster were likely a sequencing artifact. Usually a TCR sequence was rare, but some public TCRs were found in many donors. The authors later linked a missense DCLRE1C variant to TCR beta V- and J-gene trimming. According to reports, the classifier identified cytomegalovirus status with high specificity and sensitivity.

13 Jbeta primers and 60 Vbeta primers were used for the PCR. Only in-frame clones appear in the TCRdb table, and some are missing; sequencing was by immunoSEQ multiplex PCR. Among over 150,000 clones, approximately 77% were seen once, and the ten largest hold around 7%. This clonotype was sampled from a male donor in good health and CMV-seropositive. Sequenced: PBMCs. The chain employs TRBV6-1 and TRBJ1-6; TRBD1 might be the D (6 bases). The DNA of the CDR3 is TGTGCCAGCAGGACGGACAGCTCCTATAATTCACCCCTCCACTTT. This translates into CASRTDSSYNSPLHF.